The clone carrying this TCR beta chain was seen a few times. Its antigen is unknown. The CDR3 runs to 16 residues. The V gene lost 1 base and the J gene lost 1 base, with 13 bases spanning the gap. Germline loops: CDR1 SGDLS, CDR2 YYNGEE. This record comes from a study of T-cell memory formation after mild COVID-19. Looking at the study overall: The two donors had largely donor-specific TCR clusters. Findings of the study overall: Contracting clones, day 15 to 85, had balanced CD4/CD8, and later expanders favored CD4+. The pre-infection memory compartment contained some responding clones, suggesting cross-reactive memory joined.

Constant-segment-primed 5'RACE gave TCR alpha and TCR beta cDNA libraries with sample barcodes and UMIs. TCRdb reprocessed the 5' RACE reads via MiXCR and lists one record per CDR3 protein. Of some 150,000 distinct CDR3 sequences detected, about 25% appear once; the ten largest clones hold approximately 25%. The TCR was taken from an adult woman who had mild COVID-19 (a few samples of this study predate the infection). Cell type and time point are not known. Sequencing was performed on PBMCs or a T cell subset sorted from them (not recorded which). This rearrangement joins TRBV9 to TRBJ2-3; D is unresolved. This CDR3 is CASSVRSGDGTDTQYF. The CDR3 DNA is TGTGCCAGCAGCGTACGATCTGGTGACGGCACAGATACGCAGTATTTT.